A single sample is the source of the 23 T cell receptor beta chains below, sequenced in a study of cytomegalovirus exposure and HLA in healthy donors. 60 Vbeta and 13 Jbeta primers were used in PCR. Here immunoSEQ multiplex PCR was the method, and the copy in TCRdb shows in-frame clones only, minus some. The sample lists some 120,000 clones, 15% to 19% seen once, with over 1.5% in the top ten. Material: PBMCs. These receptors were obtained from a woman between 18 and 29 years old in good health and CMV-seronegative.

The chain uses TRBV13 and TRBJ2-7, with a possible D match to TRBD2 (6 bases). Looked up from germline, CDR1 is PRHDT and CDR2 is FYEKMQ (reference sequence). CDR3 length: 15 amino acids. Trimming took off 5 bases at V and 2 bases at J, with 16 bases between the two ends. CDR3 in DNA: TGTGCCAGCAGCGGAGGCTCTGGAGGGACCTACGAGCAGTACTTC. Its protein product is CASSGGSGGTYEQYF.

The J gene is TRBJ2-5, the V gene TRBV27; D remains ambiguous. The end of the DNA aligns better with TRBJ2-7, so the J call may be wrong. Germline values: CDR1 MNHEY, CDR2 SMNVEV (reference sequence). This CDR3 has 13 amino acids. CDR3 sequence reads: CASMYRANYEQYF. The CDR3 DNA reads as TGTGCCAGCATGTATAGAGCTAACTACGAGCAGTACTTC.

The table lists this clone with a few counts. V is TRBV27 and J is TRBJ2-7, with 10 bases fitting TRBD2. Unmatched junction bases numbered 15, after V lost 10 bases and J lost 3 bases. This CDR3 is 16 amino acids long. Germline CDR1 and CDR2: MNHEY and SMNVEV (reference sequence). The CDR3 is CATQPRSGRGDYEQYF. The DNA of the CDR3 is TGTGCCACCCAACCTCGCAGCGGGAGGGGAGACTACGAGCAGTACTTC.

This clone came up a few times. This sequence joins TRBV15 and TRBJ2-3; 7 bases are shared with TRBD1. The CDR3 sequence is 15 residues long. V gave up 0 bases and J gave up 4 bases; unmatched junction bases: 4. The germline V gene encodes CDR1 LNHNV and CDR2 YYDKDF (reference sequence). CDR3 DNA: TGTGCCACCAGCAGAGAAGGGGGCAACGCAGATACGCAGTATTTT. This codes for CATSREGGNADTQYF.

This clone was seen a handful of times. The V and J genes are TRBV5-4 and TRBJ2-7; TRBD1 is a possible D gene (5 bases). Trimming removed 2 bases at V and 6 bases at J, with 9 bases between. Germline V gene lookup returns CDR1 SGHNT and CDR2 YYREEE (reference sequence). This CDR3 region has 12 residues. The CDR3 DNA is TGTGCCAGCAGCTTAGACAGAAGCGAGCAGTACTTC. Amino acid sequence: CASSLDRSEQYF.

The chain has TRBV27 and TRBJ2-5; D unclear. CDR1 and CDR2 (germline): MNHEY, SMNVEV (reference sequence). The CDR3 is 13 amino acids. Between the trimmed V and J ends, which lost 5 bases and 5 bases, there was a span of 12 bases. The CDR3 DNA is TGTGCCAGCAGTCCGCGCTCCTTTGAGACCCAGTACTTC. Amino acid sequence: CASSPRSFETQYF.

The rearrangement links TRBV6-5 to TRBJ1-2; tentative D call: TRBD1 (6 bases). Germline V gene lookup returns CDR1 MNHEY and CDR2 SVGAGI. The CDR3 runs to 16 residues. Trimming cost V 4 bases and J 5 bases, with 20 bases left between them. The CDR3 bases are TGTGCCAGCAGTTCCCCCGGTGAAGGGGGAGTGTATGGCTACACCTTC. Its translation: CASSSPGEGGVYGYTF.

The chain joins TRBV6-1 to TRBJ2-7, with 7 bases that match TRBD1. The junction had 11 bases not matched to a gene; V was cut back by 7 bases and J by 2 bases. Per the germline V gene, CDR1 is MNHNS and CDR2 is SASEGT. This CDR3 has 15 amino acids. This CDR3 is CASKRVRDSPYEQYF. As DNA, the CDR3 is TGTGCCAGCAAGAGGGTCCGGGACAGTCCCTACGAGCAGTACTTC.

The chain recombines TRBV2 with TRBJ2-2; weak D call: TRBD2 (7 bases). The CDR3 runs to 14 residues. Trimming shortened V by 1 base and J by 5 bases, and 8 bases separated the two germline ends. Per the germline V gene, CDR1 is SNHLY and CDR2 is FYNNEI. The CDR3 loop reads CASSEEGGTGELFF. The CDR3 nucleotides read TGTGCCAGCAGTGAAGAGGGGGGGACCGGGGAGCTGTTTTTT.

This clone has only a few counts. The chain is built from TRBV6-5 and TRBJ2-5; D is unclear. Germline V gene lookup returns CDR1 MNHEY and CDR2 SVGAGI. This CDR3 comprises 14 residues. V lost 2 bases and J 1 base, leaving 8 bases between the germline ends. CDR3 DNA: TGTGCCAGCAGTTACCGGAGTTTCCAAGAGACCCAGTACTTC. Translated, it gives CASSYRSFQETQYF.

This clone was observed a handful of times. In DNA form, the CDR3 reads TGTGCCAGCAGTTTCATTTGGGTGCCGGGGGGCGGGGAGCTGTTTTTT. Its translation is CASSFIWVPGGGELFF. This rearrangement joins TRBV28 to TRBJ2-2; 7 bases are shared with TRBD2. Per germline, CDR1 MDHEN and CDR2 SYDVKM. This CDR3 has 16 amino acids. With V trimmed by 3 bases and J by 7 bases, 11 bases remained unmatched. The variable domain in full, with the rest retrieved from reference TRBV28 and TRBJ2-2, is DVKVTQSSRYLVKRTGEKVFLECVQDMDHENMFWYRQDPGLGLRLIYFSYDVKMKEKGDIPEGYSVSREKKERFSLILESASTNQTSMYLCASSFIWVPGGGELFFGEGSRLTVL.

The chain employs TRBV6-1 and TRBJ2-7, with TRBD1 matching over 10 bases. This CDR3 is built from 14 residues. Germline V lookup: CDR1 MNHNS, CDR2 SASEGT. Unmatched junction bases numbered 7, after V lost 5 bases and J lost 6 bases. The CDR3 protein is CASSSTWDRGEQYF. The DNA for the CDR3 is TGTGCCAGCAGTTCTACATGGGACAGGGGCGAGCAGTACTTC.

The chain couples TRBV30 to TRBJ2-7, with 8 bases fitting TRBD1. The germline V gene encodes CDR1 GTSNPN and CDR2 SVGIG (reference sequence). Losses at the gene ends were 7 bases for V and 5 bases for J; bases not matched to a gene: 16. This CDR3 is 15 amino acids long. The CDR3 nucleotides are TGTGCCTCCTACAGGGGGAGACAGGGCTTTGACGAGCAGTACTTC. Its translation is CASYRGRQGFDEQYF.

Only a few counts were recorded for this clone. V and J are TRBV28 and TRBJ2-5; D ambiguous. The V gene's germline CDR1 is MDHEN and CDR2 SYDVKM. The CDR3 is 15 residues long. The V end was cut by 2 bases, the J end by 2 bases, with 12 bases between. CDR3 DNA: TGTGCCAGCAGTTTAGTGGCAGTCTCTCAAGAGACCCAGTACTTC. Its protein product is CASSLVAVSQETQYF. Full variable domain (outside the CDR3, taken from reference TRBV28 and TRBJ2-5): DVKVTQSSRYLVKRTGEKVFLECVQDMDHENMFWYRQDPGLGLRLIYFSYDVKMKEKGDIPEGYSVSREKKERFSLILESASTNQTSMYLCASSLVAVSQETQYFGPGTRLLVL.

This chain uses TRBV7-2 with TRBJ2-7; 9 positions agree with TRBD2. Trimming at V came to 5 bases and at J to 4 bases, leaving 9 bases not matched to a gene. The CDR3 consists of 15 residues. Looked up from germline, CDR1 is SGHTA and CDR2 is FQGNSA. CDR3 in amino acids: CASSGIGTSLYEQYF. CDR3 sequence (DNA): TGTGCCAGCAGCGGAATCGGGACTAGCCTTTACGAGCAGTACTTC.

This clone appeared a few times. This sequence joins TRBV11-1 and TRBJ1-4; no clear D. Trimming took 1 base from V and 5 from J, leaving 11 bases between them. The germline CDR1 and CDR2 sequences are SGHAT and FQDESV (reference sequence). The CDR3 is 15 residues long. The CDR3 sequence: CASSLGAQENEKLFF. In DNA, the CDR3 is TGTGCCAGCAGCTTAGGTGCCCAGGAAAATGAAAAACTGTTTTTT.

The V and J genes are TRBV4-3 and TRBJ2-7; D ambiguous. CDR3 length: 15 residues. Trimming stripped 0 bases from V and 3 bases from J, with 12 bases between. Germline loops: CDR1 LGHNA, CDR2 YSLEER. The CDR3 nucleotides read TGCGCCAGCAGCCAAGACTGGCATCCCATCTACGAGCAGTACTTC. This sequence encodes CASSQDWHPIYEQYF.

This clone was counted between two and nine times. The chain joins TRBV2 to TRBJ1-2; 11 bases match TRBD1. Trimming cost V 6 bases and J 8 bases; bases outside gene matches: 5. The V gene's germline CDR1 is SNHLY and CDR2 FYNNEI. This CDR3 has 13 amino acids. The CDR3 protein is CASSGQGAGGYTF. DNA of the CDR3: TGTGCCAGCAGCGGACAGGGGGCAGGCGGCTACACCTTC.

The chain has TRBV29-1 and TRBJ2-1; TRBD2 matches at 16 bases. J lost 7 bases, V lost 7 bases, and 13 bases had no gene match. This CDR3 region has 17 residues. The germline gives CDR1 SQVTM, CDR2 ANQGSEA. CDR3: CSAESAGTSGRVNEQFF. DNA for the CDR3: TGCAGCGCCGAGAGTGCGGGGACTAGCGGGAGGGTAAATGAGCAGTTCTTC.

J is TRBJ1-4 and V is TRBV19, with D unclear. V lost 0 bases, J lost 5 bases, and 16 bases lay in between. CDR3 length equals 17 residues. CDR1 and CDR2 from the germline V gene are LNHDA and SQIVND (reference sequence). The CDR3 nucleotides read TGTGCCAGTAGTATAGACCGAAGCATTGGCGGGAATGAAAAACTGTTTTTT. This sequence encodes CASSIDRSIGGNEKLFF.

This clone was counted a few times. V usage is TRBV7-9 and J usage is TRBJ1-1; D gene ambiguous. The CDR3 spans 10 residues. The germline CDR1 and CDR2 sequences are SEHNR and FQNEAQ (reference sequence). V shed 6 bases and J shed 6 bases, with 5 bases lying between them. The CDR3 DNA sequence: TGTGCCAGCAGTCGAGCTGAAGCTTTCTTT. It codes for CASSRAEAFF.

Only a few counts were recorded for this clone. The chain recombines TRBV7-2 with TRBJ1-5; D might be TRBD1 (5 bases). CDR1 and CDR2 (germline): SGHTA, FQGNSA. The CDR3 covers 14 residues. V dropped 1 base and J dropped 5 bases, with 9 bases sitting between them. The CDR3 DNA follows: TGTGCCAGCAGCTTAGGCCAGGGCCATCAGCCCCAGCATTTT. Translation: CASSLGQGHQPQHF.

CDR3 loop: CASSQPGQGYEQYF. In DNA form, the CDR3 reads TGTGCCAGCAGCCAACCGGGACAGGGTTACGAGCAGTACTTC. The V gene is TRBV13, the J gene TRBJ2-7; 9 bases map to TRBD1. Germline V gives CDR1 PRHDT, CDR2 FYEKMQ (reference sequence). CDR3 length equals 14 residues. J was trimmed by 4 bases and V by 5 bases; bases with no gene match: 6. The variable domain in full, with the rest retrieved from reference TRBV13 and TRBJ2-7, is AAGVIQSPRHLIKEKRETATLKCYPIPRHDTVYWYQQGPGQDPQFLISFYEKMQSDKGSIPDRFSAQQFSDYHSELNMSSLELGDSALYFCASSQPGQGYEQYFGPGTRLTVT.